This T cell receptor beta chain was found in a study of PD-1 blockade in classical Hodgkin lymphoma. As for the study in general: Patients received nivolumab 3 mg/kg intravenously every 2 weeks.

CDR3 size: 14 residues. Trimming pared 0 bases from V and 9 bases from J, leaving 13 bases between. From germline, CDR1 is SGHTA and CDR2 FQGTGA. Stated time point: cycle 4 day 1 (C4D1), after less than seven weeks of nivolumab. The patients all showed relapse after autologous stem cell transplantation, while their brentuximab vedotin exposure varied. Clones were sequenced by immunoSEQ multiplex PCR, and TCRdb holds only the in-frame ones, with some missing. The sample holds almost 95,000 clones, under 85% seen once. Sequenced here: peripheral blood mononuclear cells (PBMCs), sampled before the fourth cycle of nivolumab. The rearrangement joins TRBV7-3 to TRBJ2-3; TRBD1 might be the D (6 bases). The source of this sequence is a human donor with classical Hodgkin lymphoma. The CDR3 DNA sequence: TGTGCCAGCAGCTTAACGGGGGCCCGTGAGACGCAGTATTTT. It translates to CASSLTGARETQYF.